This TCR beta chain is from a study of blood T cell repertoires in COVID-19. Looking at the study overall: Sites in the United States, Italy and Spain provided acute and convalescent COVID-19 samples. PBMCs, B-cell-depleted T cells, or T cells provided the cDNA or gDNA that made up the material.

As handled by the study authors: The assay estimated nucleated cells by amplifying reference gene primers. Sequencing was performed with immunoSEQ multiplex PCR; in TCRdb, only in-frame clones are kept and a portion is missing. The V and J calls and clone size come from that table; D and trimming were worked out from the DNA. This table holds around 130,000 clones, more than 80% found once. The germline V and J ends were trimmed by 5 bases and 6 bases, with 19 bases remaining between them. From germline, CDR1 is SGHTA and CDR2 FQGNSA. This CDR3 is 15 amino acids long. The V and J genes are TRBV7-2 and TRBJ1-1; no clear D. Input material: peripheral blood. The sequence was obtained from a human donor in a cohort sampled during active COVID-19. In DNA, the CDR3 is TGTGCCAGCAGCCCCCGTGGTTGGGCATCGGCTGAAGCTTTCTTT. It yields the protein CASSPRGWASAEAFF.